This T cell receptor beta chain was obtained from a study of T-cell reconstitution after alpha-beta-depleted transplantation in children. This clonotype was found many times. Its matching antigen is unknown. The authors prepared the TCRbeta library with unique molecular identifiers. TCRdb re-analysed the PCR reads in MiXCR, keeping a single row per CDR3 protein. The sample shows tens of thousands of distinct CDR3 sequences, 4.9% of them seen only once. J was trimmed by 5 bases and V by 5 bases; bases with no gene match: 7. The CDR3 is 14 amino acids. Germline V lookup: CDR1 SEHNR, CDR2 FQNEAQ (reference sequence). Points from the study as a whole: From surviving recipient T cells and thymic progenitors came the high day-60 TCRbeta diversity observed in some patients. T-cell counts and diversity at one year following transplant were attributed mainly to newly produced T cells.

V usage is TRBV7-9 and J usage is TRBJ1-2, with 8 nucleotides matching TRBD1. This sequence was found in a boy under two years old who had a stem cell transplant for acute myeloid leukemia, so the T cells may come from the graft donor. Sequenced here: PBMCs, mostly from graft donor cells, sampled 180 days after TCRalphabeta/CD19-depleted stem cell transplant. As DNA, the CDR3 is TGTGCCAGCAGCGCGCGGGACAGGCCGTATGGCTACACCTTC. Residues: CASSARDRPYGYTF.